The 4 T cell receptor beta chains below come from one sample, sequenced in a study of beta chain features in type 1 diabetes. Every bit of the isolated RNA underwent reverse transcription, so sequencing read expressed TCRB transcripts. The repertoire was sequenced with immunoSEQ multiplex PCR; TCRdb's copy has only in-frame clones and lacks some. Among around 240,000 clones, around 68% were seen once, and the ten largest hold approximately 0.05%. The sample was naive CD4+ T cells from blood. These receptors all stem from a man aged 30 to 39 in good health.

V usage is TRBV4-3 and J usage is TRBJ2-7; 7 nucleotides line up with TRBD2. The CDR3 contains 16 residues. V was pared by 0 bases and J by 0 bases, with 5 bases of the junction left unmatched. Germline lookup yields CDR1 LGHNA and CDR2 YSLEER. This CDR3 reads CASSQDTLAASYEQYF. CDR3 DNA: TGCGCCAGCAGCCAAGATACGCTAGCGGCCTCCTACGAGCAGTACTTC.

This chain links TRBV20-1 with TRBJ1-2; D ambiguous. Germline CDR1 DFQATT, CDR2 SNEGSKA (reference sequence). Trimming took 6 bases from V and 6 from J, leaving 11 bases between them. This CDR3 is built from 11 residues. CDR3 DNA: TGCAGTGCATCCAGGCCGGATGGCTACACCTTC. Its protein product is CSASRPDGYTF.

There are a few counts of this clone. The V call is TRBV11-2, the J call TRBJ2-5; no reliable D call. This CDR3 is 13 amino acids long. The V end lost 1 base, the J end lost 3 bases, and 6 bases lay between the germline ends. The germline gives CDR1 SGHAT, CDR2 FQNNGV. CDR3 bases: TGTGCCAGCAGCTTAGGACTCAAAGAGACCCAGTACTTC. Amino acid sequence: CASSLGLKETQYF.

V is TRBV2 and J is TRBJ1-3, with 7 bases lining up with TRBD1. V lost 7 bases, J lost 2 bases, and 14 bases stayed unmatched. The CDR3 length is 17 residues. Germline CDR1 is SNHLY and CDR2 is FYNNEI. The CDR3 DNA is TGTGCCAGCACTACAGGGGCGAGAGTCTCCCCTGGAAACACCATATATTTT. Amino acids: CASTTGARVSPGNTIYF.